Following are 21 T cell receptor beta chains from one sample sequenced in a study of early T cells in non-severe SARS-CoV-2 infection. A single record per CDR3 protein comes from TCRdb applying MiXCR to the 5' RACE reads. Of just under 30,000 distinct CDR3 sequences listed, approximately 5.4% are singletons. Sequencing was done on a sample of whole blood. The receptors stem from an adult who was a healthcare worker with PCR-confirmed SARS-CoV-2 infection or an uninfected control (not recorded which).

This clonotype was detected ten times or more. The V call is TRBV3-1, the J call TRBJ1-1; 7 bases are shared with TRBD1. V was clipped by 4 bases and J by 11 bases; unmatched bases: 13. This CDR3 has 14 amino acids. Germline V CDR1 and CDR2: LGHDT, YNNKEL (reference sequence). The CDR3 DNA sequence: TGTGCCAGCAGCCCCAGGGGGGAGCTCAGGCGGGCTTTCTTT. It translates to CASSPRGELRRAFF.

This clonotype was found a few times. The V call is TRBV6-5, the J call TRBJ1-2; 9 bases agree with TRBD1. Germline V gene lookup returns CDR1 MNHEY and CDR2 SVGAGI. The V and J ends lost 4 bases and 8 bases, in that order; junction bases with no gene match: 8. The CDR3 length is 14 residues. CDR3 sequence reads: CASSSNPGTGGYTF. Here the CDR3 DNA reads TGTGCCAGCAGTTCCAACCCTGGGACAGGGGGCTACACCTTC.

This chain connects TRBV11-2 to TRBJ1-6; the D is unclear. The CDR3 runs 13 residues. With 5 bases removed from V and 9 bases from J, the gap between germline ends came to 11 bases. The germline CDR1 and CDR2 sequences are SGHAT and FQNNGV. CDR3 in amino acids: CASSTQPASPLHF. DNA of the CDR3: TGTGCCAGCAGCACTCAACCGGCTTCACCCCTCCACTTT.

This clonotype was picked up many times. The rearrangement links TRBV13 to TRBJ2-3; TRBD1 matches 8 bases. The junction had 9 bases not matched to a gene; V was cut back by 4 bases and J by 3 bases. The V gene's germline CDR1 is PRHDT and CDR2 FYEKMQ (reference sequence). The CDR3 contains 16 residues. The CDR3 spells CASSSVGRGRTDTQYF. CDR3 in DNA: TGTGCCAGCAGCTCGGTGGGCAGGGGGCGGACAGATACGCAGTATTTT. The variable domain in full, with the rest retrieved from reference TRBV13 and TRBJ2-3, is AAGVIQSPRHLIKEKRETATLKCYPIPRHDTVYWYQQGPGQDPQFLISFYEKMQSDKGSIPDRFSAQQFSDYHSELNMSSLELGDSALYFCASSSVGRGRTDTQYFGPGTRLTVL.

Only a few counts were recorded for this clonotype. The genes are TRBV9 and TRBJ2-3; TRBD2 matches 12 bases. Trimming cost V 4 bases and J 4 bases; bases outside gene matches: 7. Germline CDR1 is SGDLS and CDR2 is YYNGEE. CDR3 size: 16 residues. The CDR3 protein is CASSPRLAGEADTQYF. The CDR3 DNA follows: TGTGCCAGCAGCCCTCGACTAGCGGGAGAGGCAGATACGCAGTATTTT.

This clonotype was counted many times. The chain links TRBV7-2 to TRBJ2-3; D uncertain. In germline, CDR1 is SGHTA, CDR2 FQGNSA. V dropped 0 bases and J dropped 7 bases, with 11 bases sitting between them. The CDR3 extends over 14 amino acids. DNA of the CDR3: TGTGCCAGCAGCTTAGCGGGCTCCCGGAATACGCAGTATTTT. Protein: CASSLAGSRNTQYF.

Comments on this clonotype: This may stem from a read error, because a much larger clone lies one nucleotide away. This chain's CDR3 is CASSQVSGGARSTDTQYF. The CDR3 DNA is TGTGCCAGCAGCCAAGTTAGCGGGGGGGCCCGGAGCACAGATACGCAGTATTTT. The chain employs TRBV3-1 and TRBJ2-3; 11 bases fit TRBD2. This CDR3 contains 18 residues. CDR1 and CDR2 (germline): LGHDT, YNNKEL (reference sequence). V trimming: 1 base; J trimming: 0 bases; junction bases outside the gene matches: 6.

In this sample, this clonotype turned up many times. The V gene is TRBV24-1, the J gene TRBJ2-1; TRBD1 is a possible D gene (6 bases). Germline-derived CDR1 and CDR2 are KGHDR and SFDVKD. The CDR3 covers 13 residues. With 5 bases removed from V and 8 bases from J, the gap between germline ends came to 12 bases. CDR3: CATSGSRGHEQFF. CDR3 nucleotide sequence: TGTGCCACCAGTGGGTCCAGGGGACATGAGCAGTTCTTC.

This clonotype was seen only a few times. V and J are TRBV3-1 and TRBJ1-2; D gene unclear. Trimming cost V 2 bases and J 2 bases, with 9 bases left between them. This CDR3 comprises 14 residues. The germline CDR1 and CDR2 sequences are LGHDT and YNNKEL (reference sequence). DNA of the CDR3: TGTGCCAGCAGCCAAAGGACCCTCAACTATGGCTACACCTTC. It specifies CASSQRTLNYGYTF.

This chain uses TRBV12-5 with TRBJ2-7; D call uncertain. The CDR3 has 12 residues. Trimming took 0 bases from V and 3 from J, leaving 3 bases between them. Germline lookup yields CDR1 LGHNT and CDR2 FRNRAP. The CDR3 DNA sequence: TGTGCTAGTGGTTTGGTGGACTACGAGCAGTACTTC. Translated: CASGLVDYEQYF.

There are many counts of this clonotype. This chain uses TRBV29-1 with TRBJ2-2; 11 nucleotides match TRBD1. With V trimmed by 6 bases and J by 0 bases, 9 bases remained unmatched. The CDR3 contains 17 residues. Germline V gene lookup returns CDR1 SQVTM and CDR2 ANQGSEA. Here the CDR3 reads CSVTRPGQGANTGELFF. The CDR3 DNA reads as TGCAGCGTAACGAGGCCGGGACAGGGGGCGAACACCGGGGAGCTGTTTTTT.

This clonotype is termed medium-sized. The J gene is TRBJ2-5, the V gene TRBV5-1, with D uncertain. V shed 4 bases and J shed 3 bases, with 10 bases lying between them. CDR3 length: 13 amino acids. Germline V gene lookup returns CDR1 SGHRS and CDR2 YFSETQ. The CDR3 here is CASSPIGKETQYF. The CDR3 coding sequence is TGCGCCAGCAGCCCGATTGGGAAAGAGACCCAGTACTTC.

V gene TRBV20-1 combines with J gene TRBJ2-2; D is ambiguous. Germline V gene data show CDR1 as DFQATT and CDR2 as SNEGSKA (reference sequence). The CDR3 is 15 residues long. Deletions cut 5 bases from V and 1 base from J, with 14 bases between. The CDR3 DNA sequence: TGCAGTGCTCCGATACGGAACCGGAACACCGGGGAGCTGTTTTTT. Protein: CSAPIRNRNTGELFF.

This clonotype was observed many times. The rearrangement uses TRBV4-3 and TRBJ2-6; D is undetermined. The CDR3 sequence is 17 residues long. The germline gives CDR1 LGHNA, CDR2 YSLEER. V dropped 4 bases and J dropped 2 bases, with 15 bases sitting between them. The CDR3 here is CASSPHGSGTGANVLTF. The CDR3 DNA is TGCGCCAGCAGCCCCCACGGGTCAGGTACTGGGGCCAACGTCCTGACTTTC.

This clonotype was picked up a small number of times. This chain joins TRBV7-6 and TRBJ1-6, with 7 bases matching TRBD1. This CDR3 has 15 amino acids. Germline V gene lookup returns CDR1 SGHVS and CDR2 FNYEAQ. Trimming took 5 bases from V and 6 from J; bases not matched to a gene: 7. For the CDR3, the DNA is TGTGCCAGCAGCCCCCAGACAGGGTTTAATTCACCCCTCCACTTT. Its translation: CASSPQTGFNSPLHF.

This chain's CDR3 is CASSQDQSGYYGYTF. The CDR3 DNA reads TGTGCCAGCAGCCAAGATCAGTCAGGGTACTATGGCTACACCTTC. The chain employs TRBV3-1 and TRBJ1-2, with D possibly being TRBD1 (5 bases). CDR1 is LGHDT and CDR2 is YNNKEL in the germline V gene (reference sequence). Trimming took off 0 bases at V and 3 bases at J, with 11 bases between the two ends. The CDR3 length is 15 residues.

This clonotype was detected many times. This chain uses TRBV7-2 with TRBJ1-2; 9 positions agree with TRBD1. V dropped 4 bases and J dropped 4; count of bases not matched to a gene: 10. CDR1 is SGHTA and CDR2 is FQGNSA in the germline V gene. This CDR3 has 16 amino acids. CDR3 nucleotide sequence: TGTGCCAGCAGCTCCCGTGGGACAGGGTCCGGCTATGGCTACACCTTC. Translated: CASSSRGTGSGYGYTF.

This clonotype has just a few counts. The gene calls are TRBV21-1 and TRBJ2-1; whether TRBD2, the table's D call, matches the DNA was not checked. TRBV21-1 constitutes a pseudogene. This CDR3 region has 18 residues. The CDR3 DNA sequence: TGTGCCAGCAGCATGGAACCGCGGACTAGACGATCCTACAATGAGCAGTTCTTC. It encodes CASSMEPRTRRSYNEQFF.

This sequence joins TRBV20-1 and TRBJ2-3; 7 bases are shared with TRBD2. Per the germline V gene, CDR1 is DFQATT and CDR2 is SNEGSKA (reference sequence). V gave up 3 bases and J gave up 9 bases; unmatched junction bases: 3. The CDR3 is made up of 11 amino acids. DNA for the CDR3: TGCAGTGCTAGTGGAGCGGGAACGCAGTATTTT. Its protein product is CSASGAGTQYF.

The chain couples TRBV9 to TRBJ2-7, with D perhaps matching TRBD1 or TRBD2 (5 bases each). This CDR3 is 14 amino acids long. V lost 4 bases to trimming and J lost 4 bases, with 15 bases between them. Germline-derived CDR1 and CDR2 are SGDLS and YYNGEE. The CDR3 DNA follows: TGTGCCAGCAGCTATTCGGGGCTCCAATACGAGCAGTACTTC. The encoded protein is CASSYSGLQYEQYF.

This clonotype appeared many times. The gene calls are TRBV9 and TRBJ1-6; a possible D gene is TRBD1 (6 bases). Trimming shortened V by 0 bases and J by 6 bases, and 7 bases separated the two germline ends. CDR3 length equals 14 residues. Germline lookup yields CDR1 SGDLS and CDR2 YYNGEE. CDR3 sequence reads: CASSVEGGNSPLHF. CDR3 DNA: TGTGCCAGCAGCGTAGAAGGGGGTAATTCACCCCTCCACTTT. Variable domain in full (rest from reference TRBV9 and TRBJ1-6): DSGVTQTPKHLITATGQRVTLRCSPRSGDLSVYWYQQSLDQGLQFLIQYYNGEERAKGNILERFSAQQFPDLHSELNLSSLELGDSALYFCASSVEGGNSPLHFGNGTRLTVT.